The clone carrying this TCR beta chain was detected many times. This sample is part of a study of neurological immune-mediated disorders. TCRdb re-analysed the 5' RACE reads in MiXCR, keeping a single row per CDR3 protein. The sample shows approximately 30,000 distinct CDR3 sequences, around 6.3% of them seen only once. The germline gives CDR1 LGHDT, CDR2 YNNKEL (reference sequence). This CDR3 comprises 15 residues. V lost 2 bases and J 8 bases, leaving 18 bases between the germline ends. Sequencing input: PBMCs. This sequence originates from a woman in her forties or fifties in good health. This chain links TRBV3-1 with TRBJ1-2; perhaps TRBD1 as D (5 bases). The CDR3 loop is CASSQPETALLGYTF. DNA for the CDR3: TGTGCCAGCAGCCAACCTGAGACAGCCCTATTAGGCTACACCTTC.